These T cell receptor delta chains were read from a single sample in a study of human gamma delta and Vdelta1 T cells. Antigens of these TCRs are unknown. TCRdb reanalysed the PCR reads with CATT. The top ten clones hold about 6.2% of a sample with approximately 7,000 delta-chain clones, 30% to 45% of them seen once. The sequenced sample was Vdelta1 gamma-delta T cells from blood grown in culture (DOT cells). These receptor sequences come from a human donor in good health. CDR3s include the opening cysteine and the closing phenylalanine or tryptophan. D genes are given only for firm matches. Expanded clones are given a class, and other clones once, few, many or no size at all.

v_gene	d_gene	abundance	j_gene	CDR3aa	CDR3nt
TRDV1	NA	NA	TRDJ1	CALGELPSTPQYTDKLIF	TGTGCTCTTGGGGAACTTCCTTCCACTCCCCAGTACACCGATAAACTCATCTTT
TRDV1	TRDD3	NA	TRDJ1	CALGEFLTQRITGGFGKLIF	TGTGCTCTTGGGGAGTTCCTAACCCAACGGATTACTGGGGGATTCGGTAAACTCATCTTT
TRDV1	TRDD3	NA	TRDJ1	CALGNCPNWGIQRSHTDKLIF	TGTGCTCTTGGGAACTGTCCCAACTGGGGGATACAAAGATCCCACACCGATAAACTCATCTTT
TRDV1	TRDD3	medium-sized	TRDJ1	CALGEPLPLWGSYTDKLIF	TGTGCTCTTGGGGAACCCCTCCCTCTCTGGGGGTCCTACACCGATAAACTCATCTTT
TRDV1	TRDD3	NA	TRDJ1	CALSRGPTATGGYLAYTDKLIF	TGTGCTCTTAGTCGAGGTCCTACTGCTACTGGGGGATACTTAGCGTACACCGATAAACTCATCTTT
TRDV1	TRDD3	few	TRDJ1	CALGESPYWGILTDKLIF	TGTGCTCTTGGGGAATCACCGTACTGGGGGATACTTACCGATAAACTCATCTTT
TRDV1	TRDD3	NA	TRDJ1	CALGELSYRFRTGGYNTDKLIF	TGTGCTCTTGGGGAACTCTCCTACCGTTTTAGGACTGGGGGCTATAACACCGATAAACTCATCTTT
TRDV1	TRDD3	medium-sized	TRDJ1	CALGDAPSRYWGIRPKLEYTDKLIF	TGTGCTCTTGGGGATGCTCCTTCCCGGTACTGGGGGATTAGACCGAAATTAGAGTACACCGATAAACTCATCTTT
TRDV1	TRDD3	few	TRDJ1	CALGVPSEPPFTGGYKTTDKLIF	TGTGCTCTTGGGGTCCCTTCCGAGCCCCCTTTTACTGGGGGATACAAAACCACCGATAAACTCATCTTT
TRDV1	NA	NA	TRDJ1	CALGELVPAHYTDKLIF	TGTGCTCTTGGGGAACTTGTCCCGGCACATTACACCGATAAACTCATCTTT
TRDV1	NA	NA	TRDJ1	CALGDDEGLGRTDKLIF	TGTGCTCTTGGGGACGATGAGGGGCTCGGGAGGACCGATAAACTCATCTTT
TRDV1	TRDD3	medium-sized	TRDJ1	CALGEPTYLPWGDTVRVNGKLIF	TGTGCTCTTGGGGAACCAACCTACCTTCCATGGGGGGATACAGTGCGAGTAAACGGTAAACTCATCTTT
TRDV1	TRDD3	NA	TRDJ1	CALGVPSSGGYPYTDKLIF	TGTGCTCTTGGGGTCCCTTCGAGTGGGGGATACCCTTACACCGATAAACTCATCTTT
TRDV1	NA	medium-sized	TRDJ1	CALGVYPKIPILESPYTDKLIF	TGTGCTCTTGGGGTCTACCCTAAAATTCCGATACTGGAGTCCCCGTACACCGATAAACTCATCTTT
TRDV1	TRDD3	medium-sized	TRDJ3	CALGEPPSYARDGGYGVSWDTRQMFF	TGTGCTCTTGGGGAACCCCCTTCCTACGCCCGTGATGGGGGATACGGGGTCTCCTGGGACACCCGACAGATGTTTTTC
TRDV1	TRDD3	NA	TRDJ1	CALGEHLGAKPYWGIQGRMYTDKLIF	TGTGCTCTTGGGGAACACCTGGGAGCTAAACCTTACTGGGGGATACAAGGTAGGATGTACACCGATAAACTCATCTTT
TRDV1	TRDD3	NA	TRDJ1	CALGEVSPSRRGIRDTDKLIF	TGTGCTCTTGGGGAAGTAAGTCCAAGCCGGCGGGGGATAAGAGACACCGATAAACTCATCTTT
TRAV29/DV5	TRDD3	NA	TRDJ1	CAAKDPSFLGGYGTDKLIF	TGTGCAGCAAAGGACCCTTCCTTCCTTGGGGGATACGGGACCGATAAACTCATCTTT
TRDV1	NA	NA	TRDJ1	CALGETGDISGKLIF	TGTGCTCTTGGGGAAACAGGAGACATCTCCGGTAAACTCATCTTT
TRDV1	TRDD3	NA	TRDJ1	CALGEFYPTYERLGDTDKLIF	TGTGCTCTTGGGGAATTCTACCCTACTTACGAGAGACTGGGGGATACCGATAAACTCATCTTT
TRDV1	NA	NA	TRDJ1	CALGVLRTGDKLIF	TGTGCTCTTGGGGTTCTACGTACTGGGGATAAACTCATCTTT
TRDV1	TRDD3	NA	TRDJ1	CALGELAVSLTGGSPHTDKLIF	TGTGCTCTTGGGGAACTAGCAGTATCCCTAACTGGGGGTTCTCCTCACACCGATAAACTCATCTTT